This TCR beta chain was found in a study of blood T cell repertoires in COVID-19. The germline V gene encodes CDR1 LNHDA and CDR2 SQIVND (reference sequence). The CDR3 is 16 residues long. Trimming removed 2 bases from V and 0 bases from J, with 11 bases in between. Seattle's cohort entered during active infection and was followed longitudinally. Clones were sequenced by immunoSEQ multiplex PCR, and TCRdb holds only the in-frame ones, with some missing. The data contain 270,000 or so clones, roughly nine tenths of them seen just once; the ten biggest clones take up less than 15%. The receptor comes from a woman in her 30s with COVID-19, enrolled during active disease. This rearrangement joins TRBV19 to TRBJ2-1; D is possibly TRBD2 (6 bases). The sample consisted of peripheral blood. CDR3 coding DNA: TGTGCCAGTAGTATATCCGGGCGGGGCTCCTACAATGAGCAGTTCTTC. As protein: CASSISGRGSYNEQFF. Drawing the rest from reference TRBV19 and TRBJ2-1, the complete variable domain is DGGITQSPKYLFRKEGQNVTLSCEQNLNHDAMYWYRQDPGQGLRLIYYSQIVNDFQKGDIAEGYSVSREKKESFPLTVTSAQKNPTAFYLCASSISGRGSYNEQFFGPGTRLTVL.